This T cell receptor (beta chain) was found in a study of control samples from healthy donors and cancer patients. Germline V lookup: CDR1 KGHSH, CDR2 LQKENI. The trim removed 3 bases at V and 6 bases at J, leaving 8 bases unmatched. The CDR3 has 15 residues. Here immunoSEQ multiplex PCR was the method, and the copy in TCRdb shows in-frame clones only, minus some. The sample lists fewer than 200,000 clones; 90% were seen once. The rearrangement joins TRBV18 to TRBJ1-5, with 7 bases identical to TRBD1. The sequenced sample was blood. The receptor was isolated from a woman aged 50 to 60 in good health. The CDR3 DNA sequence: TGTGCCAGCTCACCCTACAGGGGAACGGGTCAGCCCCAGCATTTT. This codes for CASSPYRGTGQPQHF.